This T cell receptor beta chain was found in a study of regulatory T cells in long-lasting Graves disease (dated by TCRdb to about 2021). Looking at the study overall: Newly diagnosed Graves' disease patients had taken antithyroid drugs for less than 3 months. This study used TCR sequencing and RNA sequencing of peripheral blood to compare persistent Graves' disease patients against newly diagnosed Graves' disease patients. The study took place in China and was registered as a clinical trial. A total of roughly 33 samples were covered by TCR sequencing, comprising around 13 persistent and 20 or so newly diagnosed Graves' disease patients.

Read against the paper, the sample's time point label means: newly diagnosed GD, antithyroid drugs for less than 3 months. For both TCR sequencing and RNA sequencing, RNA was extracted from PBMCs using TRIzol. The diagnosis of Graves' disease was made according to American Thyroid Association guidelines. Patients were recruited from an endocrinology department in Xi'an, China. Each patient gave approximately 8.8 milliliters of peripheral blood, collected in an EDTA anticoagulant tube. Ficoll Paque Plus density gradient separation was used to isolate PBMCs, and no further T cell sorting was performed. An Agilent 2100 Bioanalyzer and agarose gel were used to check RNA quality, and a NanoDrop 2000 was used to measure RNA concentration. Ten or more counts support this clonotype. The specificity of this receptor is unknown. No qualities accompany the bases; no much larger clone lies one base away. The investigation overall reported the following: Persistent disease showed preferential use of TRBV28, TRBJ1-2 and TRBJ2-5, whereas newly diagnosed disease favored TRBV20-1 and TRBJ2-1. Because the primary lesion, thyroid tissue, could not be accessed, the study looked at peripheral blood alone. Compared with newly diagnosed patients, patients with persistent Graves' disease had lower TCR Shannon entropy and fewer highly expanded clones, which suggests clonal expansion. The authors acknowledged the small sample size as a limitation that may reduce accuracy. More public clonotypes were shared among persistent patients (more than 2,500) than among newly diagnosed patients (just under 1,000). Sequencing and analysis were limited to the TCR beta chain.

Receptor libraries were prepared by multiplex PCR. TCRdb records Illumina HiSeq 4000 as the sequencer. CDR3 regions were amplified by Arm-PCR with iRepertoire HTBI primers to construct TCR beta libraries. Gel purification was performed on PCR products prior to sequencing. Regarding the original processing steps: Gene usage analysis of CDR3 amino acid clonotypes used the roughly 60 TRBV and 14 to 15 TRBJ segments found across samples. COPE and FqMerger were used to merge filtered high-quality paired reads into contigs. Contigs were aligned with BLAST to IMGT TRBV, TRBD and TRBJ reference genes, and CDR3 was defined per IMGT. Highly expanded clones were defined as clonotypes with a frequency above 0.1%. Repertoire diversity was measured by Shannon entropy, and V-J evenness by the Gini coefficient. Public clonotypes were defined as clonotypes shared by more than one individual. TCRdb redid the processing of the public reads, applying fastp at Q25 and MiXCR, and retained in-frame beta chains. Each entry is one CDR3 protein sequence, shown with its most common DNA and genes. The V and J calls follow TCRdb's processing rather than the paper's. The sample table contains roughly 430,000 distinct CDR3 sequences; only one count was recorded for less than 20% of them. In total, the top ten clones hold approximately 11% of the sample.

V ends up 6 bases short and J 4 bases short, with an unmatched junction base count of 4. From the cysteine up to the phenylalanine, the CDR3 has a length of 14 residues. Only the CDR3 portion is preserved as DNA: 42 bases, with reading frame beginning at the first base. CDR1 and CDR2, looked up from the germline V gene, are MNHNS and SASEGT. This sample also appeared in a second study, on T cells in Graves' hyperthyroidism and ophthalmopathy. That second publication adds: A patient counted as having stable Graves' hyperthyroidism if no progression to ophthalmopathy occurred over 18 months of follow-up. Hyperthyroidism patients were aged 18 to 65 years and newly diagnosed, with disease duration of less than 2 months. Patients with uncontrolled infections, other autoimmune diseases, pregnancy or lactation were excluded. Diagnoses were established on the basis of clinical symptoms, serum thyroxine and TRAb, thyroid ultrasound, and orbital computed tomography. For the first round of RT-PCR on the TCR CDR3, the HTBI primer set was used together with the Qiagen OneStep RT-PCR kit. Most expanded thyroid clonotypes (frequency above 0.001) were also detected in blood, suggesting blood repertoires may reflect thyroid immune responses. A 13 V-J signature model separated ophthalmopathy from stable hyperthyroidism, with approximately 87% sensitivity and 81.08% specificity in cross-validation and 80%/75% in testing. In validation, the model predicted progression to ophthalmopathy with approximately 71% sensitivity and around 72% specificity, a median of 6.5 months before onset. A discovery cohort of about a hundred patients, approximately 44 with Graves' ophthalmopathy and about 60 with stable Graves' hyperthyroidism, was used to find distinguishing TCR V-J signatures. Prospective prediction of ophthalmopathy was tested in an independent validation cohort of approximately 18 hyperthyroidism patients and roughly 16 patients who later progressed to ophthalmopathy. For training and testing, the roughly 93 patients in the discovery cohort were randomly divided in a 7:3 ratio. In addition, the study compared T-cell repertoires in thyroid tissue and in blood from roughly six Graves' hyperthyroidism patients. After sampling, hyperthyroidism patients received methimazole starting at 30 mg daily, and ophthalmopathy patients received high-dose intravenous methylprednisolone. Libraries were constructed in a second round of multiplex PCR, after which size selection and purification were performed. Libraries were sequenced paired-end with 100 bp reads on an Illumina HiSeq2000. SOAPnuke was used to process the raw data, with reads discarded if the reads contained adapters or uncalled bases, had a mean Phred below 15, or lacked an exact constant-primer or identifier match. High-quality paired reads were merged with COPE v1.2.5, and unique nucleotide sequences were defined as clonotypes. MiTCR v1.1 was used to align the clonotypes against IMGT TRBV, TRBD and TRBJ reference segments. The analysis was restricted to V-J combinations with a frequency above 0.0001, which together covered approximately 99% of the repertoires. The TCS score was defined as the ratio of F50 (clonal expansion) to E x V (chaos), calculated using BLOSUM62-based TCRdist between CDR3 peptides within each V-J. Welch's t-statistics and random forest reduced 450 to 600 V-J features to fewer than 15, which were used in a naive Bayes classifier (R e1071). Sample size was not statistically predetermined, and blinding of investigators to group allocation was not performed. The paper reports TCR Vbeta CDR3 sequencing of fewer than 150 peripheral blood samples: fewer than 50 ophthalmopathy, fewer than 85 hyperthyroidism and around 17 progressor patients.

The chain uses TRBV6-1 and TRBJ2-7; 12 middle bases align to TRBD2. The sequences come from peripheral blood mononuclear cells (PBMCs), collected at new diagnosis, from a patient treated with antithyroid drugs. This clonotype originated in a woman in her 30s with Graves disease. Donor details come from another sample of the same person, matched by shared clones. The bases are TGTGCCAGCAGCCCACTAGCGGGAGGATACGAGCAGTACTTC. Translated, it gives CASSPLAGGYEQYF.